The clone carrying this TCR beta chain was detected only a few times. This specimen comes from a study of T-cell reconstitution after alpha-beta-depleted transplantation in children. Using unique molecular identifiers, the investigators prepared the TCRbeta library. TCRdb itself ran the PCR reads through MiXCR, one entry per CDR3 protein. The sample shows some 300,000 distinct CDR3 sequences, about 9.4% of them seen only once. V lost 3 bases to trimming and J lost 5 bases; unmatched junction nucleotides: 6. The CDR3 length is 16 residues. The source is a human donor who donated a stem cell graft to a child with acute lymphoblastic leukemia. The rearrangement uses TRBV12-3 or TRBV12-4 and TRBJ2-2, with 10 bases matching TRBD2. The source was PBMCs from the stem cell graft donor, collected from the stem cell graft. The CDR3 loop is CASSFELAGRTGELFF. The CDR3 DNA reads TGTGCCAGCAGTTTCGAACTAGCGGGACGAACCGGGGAGCTGTTTTTT.